This TCR beta chain was sequenced for a study of T cell responses to AZD1222 COVID-19 vaccine. Study-level information: Some second doses came at about 4 weeks and others at about 12 weeks; these were pooled. Study results and caveats: Seropositivity was recorded at baseline in only a handful of AZD1222 recipients. Nearly half of spike-specific TCRs reportedly target variant regions that are unmutated in the B.1.351 and B.1.1.7 variants. Repertoire collection took place solely once the T cell response had peaked.

Sequenced by immunoSEQ multiplex PCR; TCRdb stores in-frame clones only, minus some. The sample has 70,000 or so clones; around 86% are singletons. Turning to this clone: Antigen: not known.

The germline gives CDR1 SQVTM, CDR2 ANQGSEA. V lost 6 bases and J lost 2, with 8 bases in between. This CDR3 spans 11 amino acids. The sample in question was peripheral blood, obtained on day 0 of AZD1222 vaccination. This clonotype was sampled from an adult in good health. This chain connects TRBV29-1 to TRBJ2-7, with D possibly being TRBD2 (5 bases). The CDR3 sequence is CSVLTTYEQYF. CDR3 sequence (DNA): TGCAGCGTCTTGACTACCTACGAGCAGTACTTC.